Below are 25 T cell receptor beta chains sequenced from a single sample in a study of T cell changes during pregnancy in multiple sclerosis. Assay: immunoSEQ multiplex PCR; the TCRdb copy retains only in-frame clones and omits some. This table has tens of thousands of clones, around nine tenths appearing once. The sample consisted of CD4+ T cells from peripheral blood mononuclear cells, taken in the third trimester of pregnancy. Every receptor here comes from a female donor with multiple sclerosis, enrolled in a pregnancy study.

The chain employs TRBV7-2 and TRBJ2-3, with 9 positions matching TRBD2. Losses at the gene ends were 4 bases for V and 5 bases for J; bases not matched to a gene: 10. Germline V gene sequence: CDR1 SGHTA, CDR2 FQGNSA. This CDR3 has 16 residues. The CDR3, as DNA: TGTGCCAGCAGCTGGAGAGGGACTAGCTCTCAAGATACGCAGTATTTT. This encodes CASSWRGTSSQDTQYF.

This chain uses TRBV5-1 with TRBJ2-5; TRBD2 matches at 10 bases. Trimming at V came to 5 bases and at J to 10 bases, leaving 14 bases not matched to a gene. The CDR3 is 15 residues long. CDR1 is SGHRS and CDR2 is YFSETQ in the germline V gene. The CDR3 DNA is TGCGCCAGCAGTACGGAAACTAGCGGGATTCAAGACCAGTACTTC. Translation gives CASSTETSGIQDQYF.

This clone was counted between two and nine times. V is TRBV5-6 and J is TRBJ1-1; TRBD1 agrees at 7 bases. Germline loops: CDR1 SGHDT, CDR2 YYEEEE. CDR3 size: 14 residues. V trimming: 4 bases; J trimming: 3 bases; junction bases outside the gene matches: 6. The CDR3 loop is CASSNRGSHTEAFF. The CDR3 DNA reads TGTGCCAGCAGCAACAGGGGTAGTCACACTGAAGCTTTCTTT.

The CDR3: CASSIQQSQYF. The CDR3 DNA is TGTGCCAGCAGTATACAACAAAGTCAGTACTTC. The genes are TRBV28 and TRBJ2-7; D gene ambiguous. V lost 5 bases, J lost 10 bases, and 12 bases lay in between. The CDR3 covers 11 residues. The germline CDR1 and CDR2 sequences are MDHEN and SYDVKM.

The chain couples TRBV18 to TRBJ2-7; 8 positions agree with TRBD1. Germline V gene sequence: CDR1 KGHSH, CDR2 LQKENI. The V and J ends lost 2 bases and 5 bases, in that order; junction bases with no gene match: 5. The length of the CDR3 is 14 residues. The CDR3 sequence: CASSPWQGANEQYF. The CDR3 nucleotides are TGTGCCAGCTCACCATGGCAGGGGGCCAACGAGCAGTACTTC.

V usage is TRBV19 and J usage is TRBJ2-2; 7 nucleotides agree with TRBD2. This CDR3 spans 14 amino acids. Germline lookup yields CDR1 LNHDA and CDR2 SQIVND (reference sequence). V lost 8 bases, J lost 2 bases, and 5 bases stayed unmatched. In DNA, the CDR3 is TGTGCCAGTGTAGCGGGTGGCAACACCGGGGAGCTGTTTTTT. This encodes CASVAGGNTGELFF.

The V gene is TRBV13, the J gene TRBJ2-1; possible D gene TRBD2, 7 bases. Trimming removed 5 bases from V and 5 bases from J, with 19 bases in between. CDR1 and CDR2 (germline): PRHDT, FYEKMQ (reference sequence). This CDR3 is 16 amino acids long. The CDR3: CASSDPRGATDNEQFF. The CDR3 nucleotides read TGTGCCAGCAGCGACCCCCGGGGGGCTACTGACAATGAGCAGTTCTTC. Supplemented by reference TRBV13 and TRBJ2-1, the full variable domain reads AAGVIQSPRHLIKEKRETATLKCYPIPRHDTVYWYQQGPGQDPQFLISFYEKMQSDKGSIPDRFSAQQFSDYHSELNMSSLELGDSALYFCASSDPRGATDNEQFFGPGTRLTVL.

This chain joins TRBV6-5 and TRBJ2-1; D remains ambiguous. Germline V gene data show CDR1 as MNHEY and CDR2 as SVGAGI. Trimming stripped 7 bases from V and 6 bases from J, with 7 bases between. This CDR3 contains 11 residues. The CDR3: CASTRRNEQFF. In nucleotides, the CDR3 is TGTGCCAGCACCAGGCGCAATGAGCAGTTCTTC.

The V gene is TRBV28, the J gene TRBJ1-1; D is ambiguous. CDR3 length: 12 amino acids. V lost 6 bases and J 5 bases, leaving 10 bases between the germline ends. Germline V gene data show CDR1 as MDHEN and CDR2 as SYDVKM. CDR3 region: CASRTGSTEAFF. The CDR3, as DNA: TGTGCCAGCAGAACGGGGAGTACTGAAGCTTTCTTT. The variable domain in full, with the rest retrieved from reference TRBV28 and TRBJ1-1, is DVKVTQSSRYLVKRTGEKVFLECVQDMDHENMFWYRQDPGLGLRLIYFSYDVKMKEKGDIPEGYSVSREKKERFSLILESASTNQTSMYLCASRTGSTEAFFGQGTRLTVV.

J is TRBJ2-7 and V is TRBV11-2; weak D call: TRBD2 (5 bases). Trimming left V 1 base short and J 3 bases short, with 7 bases between. CDR1 SGHAT and CDR2 FQNNGV come from the germline V gene. The CDR3 is 13 amino acids. For the CDR3, the DNA is TGTGCCAGCAGCTTAGCCGGGGACTACGAGCAGTACTTC. Its protein is CASSLAGDYEQYF.

The chain uses TRBV5-1 and TRBJ2-1; 7 positions match TRBD1. The length of the CDR3 is 15 residues. J gave up 0 bases and V 4 bases, and 4 bases lay outside the gene matches. The germline V gene has CDR1 SGHRS and CDR2 YFSETQ. CDR3 sequence: CASSRGDSSYNEQFF. CDR3 coding DNA: TGCGCCAGCAGCCGAGGGGACAGCTCCTACAATGAGCAGTTCTTC.

This sequence joins TRBV5-5 and TRBJ1-4; no clear D. Germline assignment: CDR1 SGHKS and CDR2 YYEKEE (reference sequence). Trimming took 1 base from V and 8 from J, leaving 18 bases between them. The CDR3 loop spans 16 amino acids. This chain's CDR3 is CASSLSQRVDWEKLFF. The CDR3 region has the DNA TGTGCCAGCAGCTTGTCCCAGCGGGTGGATTGGGAAAAACTGTTTTTT.

The chain couples TRBV29-1 to TRBJ1-1; D call uncertain. The V end was cut by 3 bases, the J end by 1 base, with 9 bases between. This CDR3 region has 13 residues. Germline V gene data show CDR1 as SQVTM and CDR2 as ANQGSEA. DNA for the CDR3: TGCAGCGTTGACAGGCCGGAGAACACTGAAGCTTTCTTT. Encoded protein: CSVDRPENTEAFF.

V gene TRBV15 combines with J gene TRBJ2-1; D perhaps matches TRBD1 (6 bases). In germline, CDR1 is LNHNV, CDR2 YYDKDF (reference sequence). Trimming pared 1 base from V and 6 bases from J, leaving 7 bases between. The CDR3 is 13 amino acids. CDR3 loop: CATSRARGNEQFF. The CDR3 nucleotides are TGTGCCACCAGCAGAGCCAGGGGCAATGAGCAGTTCTTC.

CDR3 DNA: TGTGCCACCGCCGGACAGGGACGCACTGAAGCTTTCTTT. It specifies CATAGQGRTEAFF. The chain carries TRBV10-3 and TRBJ1-1, with 8 bases matching TRBD1. This CDR3 comprises 13 residues. Germline V gene data show CDR1 as ENHRY and CDR2 as SYGVKD. The J segment lost 4 bases and the V segment lost 10 bases, leaving 8 bases of the junction unmatched.

This clone appeared a few times. This sequence joins TRBV7-2 and TRBJ2-2; no firm D call. Germline CDR1 is SGHTA and CDR2 is FQGNSA. V shed 2 bases and J shed 3 bases, with 13 bases lying between them. The CDR3 has 16 amino acids. The CDR3 sequence: CASSLNEVQDTGELFF. The CDR3 DNA is TGTGCCAGCAGCTTAAACGAGGTCCAAGACACCGGGGAGCTGTTTTTT.

This chain uses TRBV10-3 with TRBJ1-2, with 8 nucleotides matching TRBD1. The J segment lost 4 bases and the V segment lost 3 bases, leaving 7 bases of the junction unmatched. Per the germline V gene, CDR1 is ENHRY and CDR2 is SYGVKD. This CDR3 contains 15 residues. This CDR3 reads CAISEGQGAAYGYTF. The CDR3 DNA sequence: TGTGCCATCAGTGAAGGGCAGGGGGCGGCCTATGGCTACACCTTC.

V and J are TRBV2 and TRBJ1-5; a possible D gene is TRBD1 (5 bases). CDR1 SNHLY and CDR2 FYNNEI come from the germline V gene. CDR3 size: 15 residues. V lost 2 bases and J 7 bases, leaving 15 bases between the germline ends. As DNA, the CDR3 is TGTGCCAGCAGTGAAATCCCAGGGTGGGGCCAGCCCCAGCATTTT. Its translation: CASSEIPGWGQPQHF.

V gene TRBV9 combines with J gene TRBJ2-2; TRBD1 might be the D (5 bases). Trimming cost V 3 bases and J 8 bases, with 23 bases left between them. CDR3 length equals 17 residues. Germline-derived CDR1 and CDR2 are SGDLS and YYNGEE. The CDR3 DNA follows: TGTGCCAGCAGCGCCGTTGGAGCAGGGATCCTGGCGGGGGAGCTGTTTTTT. Translating it yields CASSAVGAGILAGELFF.

V and J are TRBV10-3 and TRBJ2-5; 10 bases line up with TRBD2. This CDR3 contains 14 residues. V was clipped by 5 bases and J by 0 bases; unmatched bases: 0. CDR1 is ENHRY and CDR2 is SYGVKD in the germline V gene. The CDR3 DNA reads as TGTGCCATCAGTAGCGGGGGGGACCAAGAGACCCAGTACTTC. This gives the protein CAISSGGDQETQYF.

The chain couples TRBV2 to TRBJ1-1, with 7 positions matching TRBD1. Germline-derived CDR1 and CDR2 are SNHLY and FYNNEI. The J segment lost 1 base and the V segment lost 6 bases, leaving 8 bases of the junction unmatched. The CDR3 is 15 residues long. This CDR3 is CASSQGEPGNTEAFF. The CDR3 DNA follows: TGTGCCAGCAGCCAGGGGGAACCTGGGAACACTGAAGCTTTCTTT. The complete variable domain, with remaining parts taken from reference TRBV2 and TRBJ1-1, reads EPEVTQTPSHQVTQMGQEVILRCVPISNHLYFYWYRQILGQKVEFLVSFYNNEISEKSEIFDDQFSVERPDGSNFTLKIRSTKLEDSAMYFCASSQGEPGNTEAFFGQGTRLTVV.

This clone was observed a single time. The chain is built from TRBV11-2 and TRBJ2-1; possibly TRBD2 for D (6 bases). Germline V gene data show CDR1 as SGHAT and CDR2 as FQNNGV. The V end lost 3 bases, the J end lost 8 bases, and 14 bases lay between the germline ends. The CDR3 loop spans 14 amino acids. CDR3 in amino acids: CASSLGWRDYEQFF. The CDR3 DNA reads as TGTGCCAGCAGCTTGGGCTGGCGGGACTATGAGCAGTTCTTC. Together with reference TRBV11-2 and TRBJ2-1, the CDR3 gives the full variable domain: EAGVAQSPRYKIIEKRQSVAFWCNPISGHATLYWYQQILGQGPKLLIQFQNNGVVDDSQLPKDRFSAERLKGVDSTLKIQPAKLEDSAVYLCASSLGWRDYEQFFGPGTRLTVL.

The chain joins TRBV5-1 to TRBJ1-1, with D uncertain. This CDR3 region has 14 residues. Per the germline V gene, CDR1 is SGHRS and CDR2 is YFSETQ. The germline V and J ends were trimmed by 5 bases and 5 bases, with 16 bases remaining between them. The CDR3: CASRLVNGGTEAFF. For the CDR3, the DNA is TGCGCCAGCAGGCTCGTAAATGGCGGTACTGAAGCTTTCTTT.

The rearrangement joins TRBV19 to TRBJ2-4; D not resolved. This CDR3 is 15 amino acids long. Germline loops: CDR1 LNHDA, CDR2 SQIVND (reference sequence). V was pared by 6 bases and J by 8 bases, with 20 bases between. CDR3: CASSRRSSGIDIQYF. As DNA, the CDR3 is TGTGCCAGTAGCCGGCGAAGTTCGGGTATAGACATTCAGTACTTC.

CDR3 nucleotide sequence: TGTGCCTCAGGGCTGGGGGCTTCCTACGAGCAGTACTTC. Its translation: CASGLGASYEQYF. The V call is TRBV19, the J call TRBJ2-7; weak D call: TRBD1 (6 bases). The V end was cut by 11 bases, the J end by 1 base, with 15 bases between. CDR1 and CDR2 from the germline V gene are LNHDA and SQIVND (reference sequence). This CDR3 comprises 13 residues.